These 23 T cell receptor beta chains came from one sample sequenced in a study of T cell responses to AZD1222 COVID-19 vaccine. Assay used: immunoSEQ multiplex PCR; TCRdb lists only in-frame clones, some missing. The sample has 95,000 to 150,000 clones; about 88% are singletons. Sequences were derived from peripheral blood, sampled on day 0 of AZD1222 vaccination. These receptor sequences come from an adult in good health.

The chain uses TRBV19 and TRBJ2-7; D ambiguous. Germline CDR1 LNHDA, CDR2 SQIVND (reference sequence). The CDR3 loop spans 15 amino acids. V was pared by 5 bases and J by 6 bases, with 20 bases between. This chain's CDR3 is CASSAPAGSWSEQYF. The DNA for the CDR3 is TGTGCCAGTAGTGCGCCCGCCGGGTCCTGGTCCGAGCAGTACTTC. The whole variable domain, remainder taken from reference TRBV19 and TRBJ2-7, is DGGITQSPKYLFRKEGQNVTLSCEQNLNHDAMYWYRQDPGQGLRLIYYSQIVNDFQKGDIAEGYSVSREKKESFPLTVTSAQKNPTAFYLCASSAPAGSWSEQYFGPGTRLTVT.

For the CDR3, the DNA is TGTGCCAGCAGTTACTCGAGTCAGGACAGCACCTACGAGCAGTACTTC. Translated, it gives CASSYSSQDSTYEQYF. The rearrangement joins TRBV6-2 or TRBV6-3 to TRBJ2-7, with a tentative D call TRBD1 (6 bases). This CDR3 region has 16 residues. Germline values: CDR1 MNHEY, CDR2 SVGEGT. The V and J ends lost 0 bases and 2 bases respectively, with 14 bases between them.

The gene calls are TRBV4-1 and TRBJ1-5; maybe TRBD1 (6 bases). Trimming shortened V by 2 bases and J by 0 bases, and 14 bases separated the two germline ends. Germline assignment: CDR1 MGHRA and CDR2 YSYEKL. The CDR3 is 17 amino acids. CDR3 in amino acids: CASSQRPGVYSNQPQHF. The CDR3 DNA reads TGCGCCAGCAGCCAACGCCCAGGGGTCTATAGCAATCAGCCCCAGCATTTT.

The CDR3 reads CASSLGDLGGDEQFF. Here the CDR3 DNA reads TGTGCCAGCAGCTTGGGCGACCTCGGGGGGGATGAGCAGTTCTTC. This chain links TRBV5-4 with TRBJ2-1; 8 bases map to TRBD2. V trimming: 0 bases; J trimming: 8 bases; junction bases outside the gene matches: 7. Germline-derived CDR1 and CDR2 are SGHNT and YYREEE (reference sequence). This CDR3 has 15 residues.

This clone was observed a single time. This sequence joins TRBV25-1 and TRBJ2-7; perhaps TRBD1 as D (6 bases). From germline, CDR1 is MGHDK and CDR2 SYGVNS. This CDR3 has 16 residues. The V end lost 5 bases, the J end lost 3 bases, and 20 bases lay between the germline ends. The CDR3 reads CASSHGQSRLLYEQYF. In DNA, the CDR3 is TGTGCCAGCAGTCACGGACAGAGCCGTCTCCTCTACGAGCAGTACTTC.

The chain uses TRBV13 and TRBJ1-1; the D is unclear. V was pared by 5 bases and J by 8 bases, with 15 bases between. Per germline, CDR1 PRHDT and CDR2 FYEKMQ (reference sequence). This CDR3 region has 13 residues. The CDR3 coding sequence is TGTGCCAGCAGCCGCTCAGGCAGGTCGGAAGCTTTCTTT. Its translation: CASSRSGRSEAFF.

About this clone: Additional DNA sequences in this sample encode the identical CDR3. The genes are TRBV29-1 and TRBJ2-5; maybe TRBD2 (6 bases). V was shortened by 1 base and J by 4 bases, with 10 bases between the two germline ends. The CDR3 totals 13 residues. Germline V gives CDR1 SQVTM, CDR2 ANQGSEA. CDR3: CSVEVGRRETQYF. The CDR3 coding sequence is TGCAGCGTTGAAGTCGGGAGAAGAGAGACCCAGTACTTC.

CDR3 sequence reads: CASINTPYGYTF. Here the CDR3 DNA reads TGTGCCAGTATCAATACCCCCTATGGCTACACCTTC. V usage is TRBV19 and J usage is TRBJ1-2; D unclear. The CDR3 has 12 residues. Trimming stripped 7 bases from V and 4 bases from J, with 10 bases between. Germline CDR1 is LNHDA and CDR2 is SQIVND (reference sequence). Together with reference TRBV19 and TRBJ1-2, the CDR3 gives the full variable domain: DGGITQSPKYLFRKEGQNVTLSCEQNLNHDAMYWYRQDPGQGLRLIYYSQIVNDFQKGDIAEGYSVSREKKESFPLTVTSAQKNPTAFYLCASINTPYGYTFGSGTRLTVV.

V usage is TRBV24-1 and J usage is TRBJ2-7; D is uncertain. Trimming cost V 4 bases and J 0 bases, with 9 bases left between them. The CDR3 loop spans 14 amino acids. Germline lookup yields CDR1 KGHDR and CDR2 SFDVKD. The CDR3 bases are TGTGCCACCAGTGAATCCCAAATCTCCTACGAGCAGTACTTC. Protein product: CATSESQISYEQYF.

V and J are TRBV19 and TRBJ1-6; 9 nucleotides line up with TRBD1. There are 16 residues in the CDR3. V lost 5 bases, J lost 15 bases, and 17 bases stayed unmatched. Germline assignment: CDR1 LNHDA and CDR2 SQIVND (reference sequence). The CDR3: CASSSAGGQGQFRLHF. The DNA for the CDR3 is TGTGCCAGTAGTTCTGCTGGGGGACAGGGTCAATTTCGCCTCCACTTT.

The chain employs TRBV11-2 and TRBJ1-2, with D tentatively TRBD1 (5 bases). There are 15 residues in the CDR3. Per the germline V gene, CDR1 is SGHAT and CDR2 is FQNNGV. Trimming stripped 3 bases from V and 5 bases from J, with 16 bases between. CDR3 region: CASSLEGPSDYGYTF. In DNA, the CDR3 is TGTGCCAGCAGCTTGGAGGGGCCCTCGGATTATGGCTACACCTTC.

J is TRBJ1-2 and V is TRBV6-2 or TRBV6-3; D unresolved. There are 16 residues in the CDR3. The germline V gene has CDR1 MNHEY and CDR2 SVGEGT. Between the trimmed V and J ends, which lost 6 bases and 0 bases, there was a span of 17 bases. The CDR3 nucleotides are TGTGCCAGCAGCCGTGGGGTAACAGACGCTAACTATGGCTACACCTTC. Translation gives CASSRGVTDANYGYTF.

The chain joins TRBV28 to TRBJ2-7; D is possibly TRBD1 or TRBD2 (6 bases each). V was shortened by 5 bases and J by 2 bases, with 10 bases between the two germline ends. The CDR3 is made up of 13 amino acids. Germline CDR1 reads MDHEN; CDR2 reads SYDVKM. In nucleotides, the CDR3 is TGTGCCAGCAGTCGAGGGGGGACCTACGAGCAGTACTTC. Translation: CASSRGGTYEQYF. Full variable domain (outside the CDR3, taken from reference TRBV28 and TRBJ2-7): DVKVTQSSRYLVKRTGEKVFLECVQDMDHENMFWYRQDPGLGLRLIYFSYDVKMKEKGDIPEGYSVSREKKERFSLILESASTNQTSMYLCASSRGGTYEQYFGPGTRLTVT.

This sequence joins TRBV7-2 and TRBJ2-3, with 7 bases fitting TRBD2. The CDR3 extends over 17 amino acids. CDR1 and CDR2 (germline): SGHTA, FQGNSA. J lost 0 bases, V lost 1 base, and 7 bases had no gene match. The CDR3 sequence is CASSLGPAGLSTDTQYF. The CDR3 coding sequence is TGTGCCAGCAGCTTAGGGCCAGCGGGGCTAAGCACAGATACGCAGTATTTT.

This chain connects TRBV5-1 to TRBJ1-2; D gene uncertain. V was trimmed by 0 bases and J by 0 bases, leaving 6 bases between them. Germline V gene sequence: CDR1 SGHRS, CDR2 YFSETQ. CDR3 length: 14 amino acids. The CDR3, as DNA: TGCGCCAGCAGCTTGGGATCCTCTAACTATGGCTACACCTTC. Protein sequence: CASSLGSSNYGYTF.

This clone was seen more than once but under ten times. The genes are TRBV7-6 and TRBJ2-3; D is undetermined. Germline V CDR1 and CDR2: SGHVS, FNYEAQ. The CDR3 has 13 amino acids. Trimming pared 5 bases from V and 4 bases from J, leaving 10 bases between. The CDR3 sequence is CASSMGKADTQYF. CDR3 in DNA: TGTGCCAGCAGCATGGGGAAGGCAGATACGCAGTATTTT.

The J gene is TRBJ2-7, the V gene TRBV5-1; 12 bases agree with TRBD1. V was pared by 2 bases and J by 6 bases, with 6 bases of the junction left unmatched. The germline gives CDR1 SGHRS, CDR2 YFSETQ. This CDR3 is 15 amino acids long. The CDR3 bases are TGCGCCAGCAGCTTCACCGGGACAGGGGGCGTCGAGCAGTACTTC. Its protein product is CASSFTGTGGVEQYF.

The genes are TRBV9 and TRBJ1-1; D remains unclear. This CDR3 has 13 amino acids. V dropped 0 bases and J dropped 2 bases, with 5 bases sitting between them. Germline CDR1 reads SGDLS; CDR2 reads YYNGEE. CDR3 DNA sequence: TGTGCCAGCAGCGTAGAAGGAAACACTGAAGCTTTCTTT. This translates into CASSVEGNTEAFF. Combining the CDR3 with reference TRBV9 and TRBJ1-1 gives the whole variable domain DSGVTQTPKHLITATGQRVTLRCSPRSGDLSVYWYQQSLDQGLQFLIQYYNGEERAKGNILERFSAQQFPDLHSELNLSSLELGDSALYFCASSVEGNTEAFFGQGTRLTVV.

The chain joins TRBV4-1 to TRBJ1-2, with 7 bases that match TRBD1. The CDR3 runs to 12 residues. Germline CDR1 reads MGHRA; CDR2 reads YSYEKL. The J segment lost 7 bases and the V segment lost 1 base, leaving 0 bases of the junction unmatched. CDR3 region: CASSQGQGGYTF. In DNA, the CDR3 is TGCGCCAGCAGCCAAGGACAGGGTGGCTACACCTTC.

The gene calls are TRBV5-6 and TRBJ1-5; perhaps TRBD1 as D (6 bases). Trimming left V 0 bases short and J 6 bases short, with 13 bases between. The CDR3 is 15 amino acids. Germline V CDR1 and CDR2: SGHDT, YYEEEE. CDR3 bases: TGTGCCAGCAGCTTGGCTGGGGGCGTCGGTCAGCCCCAGCATTTT. It specifies CASSLAGGVGQPQHF.

The V call is TRBV12-3 or TRBV12-4, the J call TRBJ1-1, with unresolved D. This CDR3 has 13 amino acids. The germline V and J ends were trimmed by 5 bases and 1 base, with 8 bases remaining between them. DNA for the CDR3: TGTGCCAGCAGTAGATCTGGGAACACTGAAGCTTTCTTT. It translates to CASSRSGNTEAFF.

The rearrangement links TRBV11-2 to TRBJ2-7; TRBD1 matches at 9 bases. This CDR3 spans 18 amino acids. Germline trimming cut 5 bases from V and 0 bases from J; bases unmatched to any gene: 14. Germline CDR1 SGHAT, CDR2 FQNNGV. The CDR3 reads CASSPLRRGQGTSYEQYF. The CDR3 DNA reads as TGTGCCAGCAGCCCACTCCGAAGGGGACAGGGTACCTCCTACGAGCAGTACTTC.

The CDR3 coding sequence is TGTGCCAGCAGCGTAGTGTCTCGAGGGGCTGGCGGAGATACGCAGTATTTT. Protein product: CASSVVSRGAGGDTQYF. The chain carries TRBV9 and TRBJ2-3; D assignment may be TRBD1 or TRBD2 (5 bases each). The CDR3 totals 17 residues. V was clipped by 0 bases and J by 5 bases, with 19 bases between them. In germline, CDR1 is SGDLS, CDR2 YYNGEE.